Listed below are T cell receptor beta chains from one sample, sequenced in a study of regulatory dendritic cells for organ transplantation. No antigen has been assigned to these receptors. Generated by immunoSEQ multiplex PCR, the TCRdb table keeps only in-frame clones and is missing some. The data hold over 8,000 clones, with roughly 65% observed a single time. Source material: naive CD4+ T cells from blood cultured with dendritic cells. These TCRs come from a human donor in good health. CDR3s include the opening cysteine and the closing phenylalanine or tryptophan. The order of the fields is J gene, clone size, V gene, D gene, CDR3 DNA, CDR3 protein. A D gene is named only where the DNA matches it firmly. Size tells how often a clone was seen (once, few, many) or the class of an expanded clone, and some rows leave it out.

TRBJ1-5,few,TRBV7-9,TRBD1,TGTGCCAGCAGCGTGGGGACAGGGGCTCAGCCCCAGCATTTT,CASSVGTGAQPQHF
TRBJ1-1,NA,TRBV19,TRBD1,TGTGCCAGTAGGGACAGGGAGAACACTGAAGCTTTCTTT,CASRDRENTEAFF
TRBJ2-1,NA,TRBV19,NA,TGTGCCAGTATGAAATCCGGGGGCTCCTACAATGAGCAGTTCTTC,CASMKSGGSYNEQFF
TRBJ1-1,NA,TRBV27,NA,TGTGCCAGCAGTTTTACCGGGCGGGGTCTAGTGACTGAAGCTTTCTTT,CASSFTGRGLVTEAFF
TRBJ2-3,once,TRBV7-9,TRBD1,TGTGCCAGCAGCTGGGGGGACAGGTACACAGATACGCAGTATTTT,CASSWGDRYTDTQYF
TRBJ2-7,NA,TRBV19,NA,TGTGCCAGTAGTATAGTTCCCGCCCAGTCCTACGAGCAGTACTTC,CASSIVPAQSYEQYF
TRBJ1-2,NA,TRBV6-5,NA,TGTGCCAGCAGTTACAGGGGAGGCTATGGCTACACCTTC,CASSYRGGYGYTF
TRBJ1-5,NA,TRBV5-5,NA,TGTGCCAGCAGCTTTCGGGACTACGGGGAGCCCCAGCATTTT,CASSFRDYGEPQHF
TRBJ2-3,few,TRBV5-6,TRBD2,TGTGCCAGCAGCCTGGGACTAGCGGGGCAAGATACGCAGTATTTT,CASSLGLAGQDTQYF
TRBJ2-5,once,TRBV5-4,TRBD2,TGTGCCAGCAGCTTGGGGGCGGGGGGGAAGCAAGAGACCCAGTACTTC,CASSLGAGGKQETQYF
TRBJ1-1,few,TRBV28,NA,TGTGCCAGCAGTTCATCCCAGGGGGCTTTCTTT,CASSSSQGAFF
TRBJ1-1,NA,TRBV7-2,TRBD1,TGTGCCAGCAGCCTTACCTCCGGGACAGGGGCCGGTGAAGCTTTCTTT,CASSLTSGTGAGEAFF
TRBJ2-5,NA,TRBV5-1,NA,TGCGCCAGCAGAGGGGTTCTCCTACAAGAGACCCAGTACTTC,CASRGVLLQETQYF
TRBJ1-2,NA,TRBV4-3,NA,TGCGCCAGCAGCCCCCGGCCCGGGAACTATGGCCACACCTTC,CASSPRPGNYGHTF
TRBJ1-1,NA,TRBV10-3,TRBD1,TGTGCCAGCAGAGACAGGGAGACTGAAGCTTTCTTT,CASRDRETEAFF
TRBJ2-1,NA,TRBV6-1,TRBD1,TGTGCCAGCAGTGGATCCGGGACAGGGGATATTGAGCAGTTCTTC,CASSGSGTGDIEQFF
TRBJ2-7,NA,TRBV5-1,NA,TGCGCCAGCAGCCCACGACACGCCAACTCCTACGAGCAGTACTTC,CASSPRHANSYEQYF